The 19 T cell receptor beta chains reported below all come from one sample, sequenced in a study of T cells after posttransplantation cyclophosphamide. The protocol was immunoSEQ multiplex PCR, while the TCRdb copy is restricted to in-frame clones and leaves out a portion. Of about 3,600 clones listed, about 70% were seen once; the top ten hold roughly a quarter. The specimen was memory CD8+ T cells sorted from blood. These receptors were taken from a man aged 50-60 years.

The chain combines TRBV9 with TRBJ2-1; 7 bases agree with TRBD1. The CDR3 has 12 amino acids. Per the germline V gene, CDR1 is SGDLS and CDR2 is YYNGEE. Trimming cost V 3 bases and J 7 bases; bases outside gene matches: 1. The CDR3 sequence is CASSARGNEQFF. The CDR3 DNA reads TGTGCCAGCAGCGCCAGGGGGAATGAGCAGTTCTTC.

The chain carries TRBV4-1 and TRBJ2-7; D is possibly TRBD1 (6 bases). The V gene lost 3 bases and the J gene lost 0 bases, with 9 bases spanning the gap. Germline CDR1 is MGHRA and CDR2 is YSYEKL. The CDR3 is 14 amino acids. The CDR3 sequence: CASSQEDSSYEQYF. The CDR3 DNA follows: TGCGCCAGCAGCCAGGAGGACAGCTCCTACGAGCAGTACTTC.

The chain couples TRBV19 to TRBJ2-3; 7 bases fit TRBD2. V was clipped by 1 base and J by 0 bases; unmatched bases: 1. The germline V gene encodes CDR1 LNHDA and CDR2 SQIVND (reference sequence). This CDR3 region has 15 residues. The CDR3 DNA is TGTGCCAGTAGTATAGGAGCGGGGAGCACAGATACGCAGTATTTT. Amino acids: CASSIGAGSTDTQYF.

J is TRBJ2-1 and V is TRBV6-5; TRBD2 matches 12 bases. Germline V gene sequence: CDR1 MNHEY, CDR2 SVGAGI. The CDR3 is 14 amino acids. The junction had 5 bases not matched to a gene; V was cut back by 4 bases and J by 10 bases. As DNA, the CDR3 is TGTGCCAGCAGTTCCCGACTAGCGGGAGAGGAGCAGTTCTTC. Its protein product is CASSSRLAGEEQFF.

This chain uses TRBV21-1 with TRBJ2-7; the D segment call TRBD2 is taken from the table without a DNA check. TRBV21-1 is labeled a pseudogene. The CDR3 has 15 residues. The CDR3 spells CASSKQAGGFHEQYF. DNA for the CDR3: TGTGCCAGCAGCAAGCAAGCGGGGGGGTTCCACGAGCAGTACTTC.

The rearrangement uses TRBV6-1 and TRBJ1-2, with TRBD1 matching over 7 bases. After removal of 5 bases from V and 7 bases from J, the junction contained 10 bases not matched to a gene. This CDR3 comprises 14 residues. The germline gives CDR1 MNHNS, CDR2 SASEGT. The DNA of the CDR3 is TGTGCCAGCAGTCCTGGACAGGACTCGACTGGCTACACCTTC. Residues: CASSPGQDSTGYTF.

This chain links TRBV7-9 with TRBJ2-2; no firm D call. The V and J ends lost 4 bases and 6 bases respectively, with 9 bases between them. The CDR3 is made up of 13 amino acids. Germline lookup yields CDR1 SEHNR and CDR2 FQNEAQ (reference sequence). The CDR3 spells CASSSLQSGELFF. As DNA, the CDR3 is TGTGCCAGCAGCTCCCTACAGTCCGGGGAGCTGTTTTTT.

This clone has only a few counts. V usage is TRBV7-9 and J usage is TRBJ2-3, with D possibly TRBD1 on 5 matching bases. Looked up from germline, CDR1 is SEHNR and CDR2 is FQNEAQ (reference sequence). The CDR3 is 16 residues long. V was cut by 0 bases and J by 0 bases, with 10 bases left in between. The CDR3 DNA is TGTGCCAGCAGCTTAGCTATCGACAGAAGCACAGATACGCAGTATTTT. Protein sequence: CASSLAIDRSTDTQYF.

V and J are TRBV7-9 and TRBJ2-2; D is uncertain. The CDR3 consists of 15 residues. From germline, CDR1 is SEHNR and CDR2 FQNEAQ (reference sequence). Deletions cut 2 bases from V and 6 bases from J, with 13 bases between. This chain's CDR3 is CASSLPAVLAGELFF. For the CDR3, the DNA is TGTGCCAGCAGCTTACCTGCAGTGCTTGCCGGGGAGCTGTTTTTT.

In this sample, this clone turned up once. The J gene is TRBJ2-1, the V gene TRBV7-8; no reliable D call. V gave up 1 base and J gave up 2 bases, with 9 bases separating them. This CDR3 has 15 residues. From germline, CDR1 is SGHVS and CDR2 FQNEAQ. The CDR3 is CASSLVPSPYNEQFF. CDR3 DNA sequence: TGTGCCAGCAGCTTAGTTCCTAGTCCCTACAATGAGCAGTTCTTC.

The J gene is TRBJ2-7, the V gene TRBV9; 10 bases map to TRBD2. With 4 bases clipped from V and 7 bases from J, the junction kept 8 bases outside the gene matches. Germline loops: CDR1 SGDLS, CDR2 YYNGEE. The CDR3 runs 14 residues. The CDR3 DNA reads as TGTGCCAGCAGCTTCAGCGGGGGGGCCGTAGAGCAGTACTTC. Protein product: CASSFSGGAVEQYF.

The rearrangement uses TRBV11-3 and TRBJ2-1; a possible D gene is TRBD2 (6 bases). This CDR3 region has 16 residues. Trimming took off 0 bases at V and 5 bases at J, with 14 bases between the two ends. The germline V gene encodes CDR1 SGHNT and CDR2 YENEEA. The CDR3 DNA reads TGTGCCAGCAGCTTAGATCCGGCGGGATCGAACAATGAGCAGTTCTTC. Its protein product is CASSLDPAGSNNEQFF.

The chain has TRBV11-2 and TRBJ2-2; 8 positions agree with TRBD2. Germline loops: CDR1 SGHAT, CDR2 FQNNGV. The CDR3 covers 16 residues. Trimming cost V 1 base and J 6 bases; bases outside gene matches: 7. The CDR3 sequence is CASSLVGGRRPGELFF. In DNA form, the CDR3 reads TGTGCCAGCAGCTTAGTCGGCGGGAGGAGGCCCGGGGAGCTGTTTTTT.

A few counts support this clone. V usage is TRBV2 and J usage is TRBJ2-1; 7 nucleotides line up with TRBD2. The germline V gene encodes CDR1 SNHLY and CDR2 FYNNEI. Trimming removed 4 bases from V and 0 bases from J; junction bases left unmatched: 6. There are 16 residues in the CDR3. CDR3 in DNA: TGTGCCAGCAGTGTTGCGCGGGAGAACTCCTACAATGAGCAGTTCTTC. Translation: CASSVARENSYNEQFF.

The chain has TRBV15 and TRBJ2-1; perhaps TRBD1 as D (6 bases). V was cut by 4 bases and J by 7 bases, with 14 bases left in between. This CDR3 contains 14 residues. The V gene's germline CDR1 is LNHNV and CDR2 YYDKDF (reference sequence). The CDR3 is CATSTRGGRNEQFF. CDR3 nucleotides: TGTGCCACCAGCACCCGAGGGGGTAGGAATGAGCAGTTCTTC.

The rearrangement uses TRBV9 and TRBJ1-3; 9 bases are shared with TRBD1. Per the germline V gene, CDR1 is SGDLS and CDR2 is YYNGEE. The CDR3 contains 16 residues. The trim removed 3 bases at V and 0 bases at J, leaving 4 bases unmatched. CDR3 nucleotide sequence: TGTGCCAGCAGCGGGGGACAGGGCTACTCTGGAAACACCATATATTTT. This sequence encodes CASSGGQGYSGNTIYF.

This clone was found once. The rearrangement uses TRBV4-3 and TRBJ2-5; TRBD2 matches at 10 bases. Judging by the DNA end, TRBJ2-7 fits better; the J call may be wrong. The CDR3 is 14 residues long. The germline V gene has CDR1 LGHNA and CDR2 YSLEER. CDR3 residues: CASSQGTSGYEQYF. The CDR3 DNA sequence: TGCGCCAGCAGCCAAGGGACTAGCGGATACGAGCAGTACTTC.

The chain recombines TRBV11-3 with TRBJ2-2; 9 bases map to TRBD2. The junction had 8 bases not matched to a gene; V was cut back by 3 bases and J by 0 bases. The CDR3 is made up of 18 amino acids. Per the germline V gene, CDR1 is SGHNT and CDR2 is YENEEA. This chain's CDR3 is CASSLPPGLAPNTGELFF. The CDR3 DNA sequence: TGTGCCAGCAGCTTGCCTCCGGGACTAGCACCGAACACCGGGGAGCTGTTTTTT.

The CDR3 is CASSEALLGNEQYF. The DNA of the CDR3 is TGTGCCAGCAGTGAAGCCCTCCTAGGTAACGAGCAGTACTTC. The genes are TRBV6-1 and TRBJ2-7; D is unclear. CDR3 length equals 14 residues. The V and J ends lost 0 bases and 5 bases respectively, with 11 bases between them. In germline, CDR1 is MNHNS, CDR2 SASEGT.